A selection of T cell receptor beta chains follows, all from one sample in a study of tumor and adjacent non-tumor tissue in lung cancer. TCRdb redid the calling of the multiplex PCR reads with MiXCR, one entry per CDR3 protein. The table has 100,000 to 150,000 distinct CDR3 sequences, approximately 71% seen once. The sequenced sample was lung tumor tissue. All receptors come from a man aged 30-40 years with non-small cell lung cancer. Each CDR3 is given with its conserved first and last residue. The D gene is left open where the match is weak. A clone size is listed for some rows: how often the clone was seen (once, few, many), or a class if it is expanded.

TGTGCCAGCAGAACTGACAGTCGCCAGCCCCAGCATTTT CASRTDSRQPQHF - TRBV6-2/TRBV6-3 - TRBJ1-5
TGCAGCGTCGAAGGACCGGGGGGCTATGGCTACACCTTC CSVEGPGGYGYTF many TRBV29-1 - TRBJ1-2
TGTGCCAGCAGGAGACTAGCGGCAGGCACAGATACGCAGTATTTT CASRRLAAGTDTQYF many TRBV6-5 TRBD2 TRBJ2-3
TGCAGTGCTGTAGCGGGGTTTAGCGGGGAGCTGTTTTTT CSAVAGFSGELFF - TRBV20-1 TRBD2 TRBJ2-2
TGCGGTGCCGCCCCAGAAGAAACCCAGTACTTC CGAAPEETQYF - TRBV20-1 - TRBJ2-5
TGCAGCGTTGATCGGGGGACCAGCTCCTACAATGAGCAGTTCTTC CSVDRGTSSYNEQFF many TRBV29-1 - TRBJ2-1
TGTGCCAGCAGCTCCGAGGACTGGTTGAACACTGAAGCTTTCTTT CASSSEDWLNTEAFF - TRBV11-1 - TRBJ1-1
TGTGCCGGCAGTAAGACAGCTAACTACAATGAGCACTACTTC CAGSKTANYNEHYF - TRBV6-5 - TRBJ2-7
TGCACCAGCAGCTTACCTGGTCCGGGGGCGAATAGCAATCAGCCCCAGCATTTT CTSSLPGPGANSNQPQHF once TRBV5-1 - TRBJ1-5
TGCGCCAGCAACCAAGATGAGTTGGGGTCTACCTACGAGCAGTACTTC CASNQDELGSTYEQYF - TRBV4-1 - TRBJ2-7
TGCAGTGCTAGAGGCGGGGGGAGCAATCAGCCCCAGCATTTT CSARGGGSNQPQHF many TRBV20-1 - TRBJ1-5
TGCGCCAGCAGCCAAGGGCCAAATTCACCCCTCCACTTT CASSQGPNSPLHF - TRBV7-3 - TRBJ1-6
TGCAGTGCTAGAGATCGGGGCACAGCACCCTATGGCTGCACCTTC CSARDRGTAPYGCTF - TRBV20-1 - TRBJ1-2
TGCAGTACTAGGTATCGCGGGAGTGAGGCCGGGGAGCTGTTTTTT CSTRYRGSEAGELFF - TRBV20-1 TRBD2 TRBJ2-2
TGTACCAGCAACTTCCGGGACTACGAGAACTATGGCTACACCTTC CTSNFRDYENYGYTF once TRBV28 - TRBJ1-2
TGCAGTGCTAGTAAGGACGGAGGCTACGAGCAGTACTTC CSASKDGGYEQYF many TRBV20-1 - TRBJ2-7
TGCGCCAGCAGCCACACACGGACAGATACGCTGTATTTT CASSHTRTDTLYF - TRBV4-1 - TRBJ2-3
TGTGCCAGCGGAGGGGGAACGTATGAGCAGTACTTC CASGGGTYEQYF - TRBV11-2 - TRBJ2-7
TGTGCCATCAGCAAGGGATGGGAAACCTCCTACAATGAGGAGTTCTTC CAISKGWETSYNEEFF - TRBV5-4 - TRBJ2-1
TGTACCAGCAGTAGAGGGACAGACTACACTTTC CTSSRGTDYTF few TRBV12-3/TRBV12-4 TRBD1 TRBJ1-2
TGCAGCGTCTGGACAGGGGCGGGTAGTCTTATCTTT CSVWTGAGSLIF - TRBV29-1 TRBD1 TRBJ1-1
TGCAGTGCTAGAGGGACGTACTCAAAGGCTTTCTTT CSARGTYSKAFF - TRBV20-1 - TRBJ1-1
TGTGCCAGCATGGAAGCGGGAGGAACCTACGAGCAGTACTTC CASMEAGGTYEQYF many TRBV6-2/TRBV6-3 TRBD2 TRBJ2-7
TGCGCCATCATCCAACGAGGCGGGTCCTCCTACGAGCAGTACTTC CAIIQRGGSSYEQYF - TRBV5-1 - TRBJ2-7
TGTGCCAGCAGTTACTCATGGGGAGGAACAGGTCAGCCCCAGCATTTT CASSYSWGGTGQPQHF - TRBV6-5 - TRBJ1-5
TGTGCCAGCAGGTCAAGACGGGCCCCCTACGAGCAGTATTTC CASRSRRAPYEQYF - TRBV11-2 - TRBJ2-7
TGTGCAAGCGGACGAACTAGCGGGCCTCCGGATACGCAGTATTTT CASGRTSGPPDTQYF - TRBV11-2 TRBD2 TRBJ2-3
TGCGCCAGCAGCACCGAGGGGGGGAGGGGAGGCTATGGCTACACCTTC CASSTEGGRGGYGYTF - TRBV4-1 - TRBJ1-2
TGCAGTGCCCGAATACAGGCTGGCTACGAGCAGTACTTC CSARIQAGYEQYF - TRBV20-1 - TRBJ2-7
TGTGCCAGCAGTCGACAGGTCTTGGGCACCGGGGAGCTGTTTTTT CASSRQVLGTGELFF many TRBV6-5 - TRBJ2-2
TGCAATACTAGAGATAGACTAGCGGGCCTGTATTTT CNTRDRLAGLYF few TRBV20-1 TRBD2 TRBJ2-3
TGTGCCTGGAGCATGGCTAGAGAGACCCAGTACTTC CAWSMARETQYF - TRBV30 - TRBJ2-5
TGTGCCAGCAATATGACAGGTCATGACTACACCTTC CASNMTGHDYTF - TRBV12-3/TRBV12-4 - TRBJ1-2